The present entry profiles one T cell receptor beta chain with its context. This sample is part of a study of blood T cell repertoires in COVID-19. Study-level information: The analysed material was cDNA or gDNA that came from T cells, B-cell-depleted T cells, or PBMCs.

V was trimmed by 7 bases and J by 7 bases, leaving 8 bases between them. Looked up from germline, CDR1 is LNHDA and CDR2 is SQIVND (reference sequence). The CDR3 contains 11 residues. How the authors handled the data: Reference gene primer amplification in the assay estimated nucleated cell counts. Here immunoSEQ multiplex PCR was the method, and the copy in TCRdb shows in-frame clones only, minus some. V, J and clone size are those of that table, while D and trimming were read from the DNA. The sample includes roughly 250,000 clones, under 85% of them seen just once. The sequence was collected from a human donor with COVID-19, enrolled during active disease. The donor label of this sample is uncertain. The chain has TRBV19 and TRBJ2-1, with D hard to call. Sequencing used peripheral blood. The CDR3 DNA sequence: TGTGCCAGTACGTCCCGGAATGAGCAGTTCTTC. This translates into CASTSRNEQFF.